This T cell receptor beta chain came from a study of metastatic and nonmetastatic thyroid tumors. As for the study in general: Malignant thyroid and benign thyroid patients provided blood and tumor or nodule tissue whose repertoires were compared.

Each patient went into thyroid surgery without having received any treatment. TCRdb reanalyzed the PCR reads with MiXCR. The table records roughly 20,000 clones, approximately 15% of them present only once. This clone was seen a handful of times. What it binds is not known. Findings and caveats of the study: It was reported that TCR beta diversity was significantly higher in malignant thyroid tumors than benign nodules, in blood and tumor.

V was clipped by 0 bases and J by 9 bases; unmatched bases: 5. The CDR3 runs 15 residues. CDR1 is SGHRS, CDR2 YFSETQ, per germline. The J gene is TRBJ2-1, the V gene TRBV5-1, with 11 bases aligning to TRBD2. The specimen was tumor tissue. The receptor was derived from a female donor with papillary thyroid cancer or a benign thyroid nodule (not recorded which). Some clones in this sample may be carry-over from other donors' samples. The CDR3: CASSLGLAGGSEQFF. The CDR3 DNA follows: TGCGCCAGCAGCTTGGGCCTAGCGGGAGGAAGTGAGCAGTTCTTC.